The 10 T cell receptor beta chains given below trace back to one sample, sequenced in a study of T cell responses to AZD1222 COVID-19 vaccine. TCRdb's table, derived via immunoSEQ multiplex PCR, lists solely in-frame clones and lacks some. The table includes 150,000 to 180,000 clones, more than 75% detected once. Source: peripheral blood, taken 28 days after the second AZD1222 dose. The receptors derive from an adult who received the AZD1222 COVID-19 vaccine.

The rearrangement uses TRBV4-3 and TRBJ2-1; no clear D. Trimming took 1 base from V and 6 from J, leaving 4 bases between them. This CDR3 has 12 residues. Germline V CDR1 and CDR2: LGHNA, YSLEER. The CDR3 DNA is TGCGCCAGCAGCCAAGCCAGCAATGAGCAGTTCTTC. Its protein is CASSQASNEQFF.

The chain carries TRBV5-1 and TRBJ1-6; D gene uncertain. V gave up 1 base and J gave up 5 bases, with 7 bases separating them. Germline V gives CDR1 SGHRS, CDR2 YFSETQ. This CDR3 region has 14 residues. The CDR3 sequence: CASSLRGNNSPLHF. DNA of the CDR3: TGCGCCAGCAGCTTGCGGGGTAATAATTCACCCCTCCACTTT. Filled out from reference TRBV5-1 and TRBJ1-6, the complete variable domain reads KAGVTQTPRYLIKTRGQQVTLSCSPISGHRSVSWYQQTPGQGLQFLFEYFSETQRNKGNFPGRFSGRQFSNSRSEMNVSTLELGDSALYLCASSLRGNNSPLHFGNGTRLTVT.

The chain is built from TRBV2 and TRBJ2-1; no firm D call. V lost 7 bases to trimming and J lost 9 bases, with 10 bases between them. Germline V CDR1 and CDR2: SNHLY, FYNNEI. The CDR3 is 11 residues long. The CDR3 nucleotides read TGTGCCAGCAAGGCTGCTAGTGAGCAGTTCTTC. Protein product: CASKAASEQFF.

This chain uses TRBV7-2 with TRBJ1-1; the match to TRBD1 covers 7 bases. V was clipped by 5 bases and J by 7 bases; unmatched bases: 1. This CDR3 has 11 amino acids. Germline loops: CDR1 SGHTA, CDR2 FQGNSA. CDR3 region: CASSPGGEAFF. The CDR3 coding sequence is TGTGCCAGCAGCCCAGGGGGTGAAGCTTTCTTT.

The V gene is TRBV19, the J gene TRBJ1-5; 10 bases agree with TRBD1. Germline V lookup: CDR1 LNHDA, CDR2 SQIVND (reference sequence). With 5 bases clipped from V and 3 bases from J, the junction kept 7 bases outside the gene matches. The CDR3 sequence is 16 residues long. This CDR3 reads CASSGRDRGYNQPQHF. The CDR3 nucleotides are TGTGCCAGTAGTGGCCGGGACAGGGGTTACAATCAGCCCCAGCATTTT.

The chain has TRBV7-2 and TRBJ2-7, with D hard to call. This CDR3 is built from 14 residues. Trimming removed 1 base from V and 2 bases from J, with 9 bases in between. Germline-derived CDR1 and CDR2 are SGHTA and FQGNSA. For the CDR3, the DNA is TGTGCCAGCAGCTTAGGTACCGGCCCCTACGAGCAGTACTTC. Protein: CASSLGTGPYEQYF.

This clone was seen only once. This rearrangement joins TRBV5-1 to TRBJ2-1; 8 positions match TRBD2. Unmatched junction bases numbered 6, after V lost 5 bases and J lost 2 bases. CDR1 is SGHRS and CDR2 is YFSETQ in the germline V gene. The length of the CDR3 is 15 residues. In nucleotides, the CDR3 is TGCGCCAGCAGTTTTAGCGGGACGACCTACAATGAGCAGTTCTTC. The encoded protein is CASSFSGTTYNEQFF.

CDR3 coding DNA: TGTGCCAGCAGCCAGAGGACAGGGTTTGGCACCGGGGAGCTGTTTTTT. It codes for CASSQRTGFGTGELFF. V usage is TRBV14 and J usage is TRBJ2-2, with 8 bases lining up with TRBD1. Germline CDR1 and CDR2: SGHDN and FVKESK. CDR3 length: 16 residues. V shed 3 bases, J shed 4 bases, and the junction held 7 bases outside the gene matches.

V is TRBV7-9 and J is TRBJ2-1; possibly TRBD1 for D (6 bases). The CDR3 loop spans 17 amino acids. Between the trimmed V and J ends, which lost 6 bases and 0 bases, there was a span of 18 bases. Germline V gives CDR1 SEHNR, CDR2 FQNEAQ (reference sequence). CDR3 bases: TGTGCCAGCAGGGAACCTCTTCAACAGGGCTCCTACAATGAGCAGTTCTTC. Translating it yields CASREPLQQGSYNEQFF.

The J gene is TRBJ2-3, the V gene TRBV29-1, with D perhaps TRBD2 (5 bases). Germline assignment: CDR1 SQVTM and CDR2 ANQGSEA. Trimming shortened V by 4 bases and J by 0 bases, and 14 bases separated the two germline ends. This CDR3 is 15 amino acids long. The CDR3 is CSVVGDRPSTDTQYF. For the CDR3, the DNA is TGCAGCGTTGTCGGGGATAGGCCCAGCACAGATACGCAGTATTTT.